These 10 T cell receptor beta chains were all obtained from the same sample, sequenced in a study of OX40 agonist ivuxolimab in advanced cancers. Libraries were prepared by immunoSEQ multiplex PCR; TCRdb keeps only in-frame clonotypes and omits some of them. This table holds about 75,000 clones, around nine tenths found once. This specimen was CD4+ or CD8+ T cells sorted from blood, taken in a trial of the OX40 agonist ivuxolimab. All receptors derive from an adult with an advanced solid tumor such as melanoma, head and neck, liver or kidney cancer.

The CDR3, as DNA: TGTGCCAGCAGCTTAGAACAAGGGAGGCAGCCCCAGCATTTT. Translating gives CASSLEQGRQPQHF. This chain joins TRBV11-3 and TRBJ1-5; D is uncertain. Trimming removed 0 bases at V and 7 bases at J, with 10 bases between. Germline V gives CDR1 SGHNT, CDR2 YENEEA. The CDR3 covers 14 residues.

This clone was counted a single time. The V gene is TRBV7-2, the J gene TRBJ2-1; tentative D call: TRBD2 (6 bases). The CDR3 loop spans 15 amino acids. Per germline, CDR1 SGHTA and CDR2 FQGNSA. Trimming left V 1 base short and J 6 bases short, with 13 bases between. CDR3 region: CASSLVGGSPNEQFF. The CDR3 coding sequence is TGTGCCAGCAGCTTAGTGGGGGGTAGTCCCAATGAGCAGTTCTTC.

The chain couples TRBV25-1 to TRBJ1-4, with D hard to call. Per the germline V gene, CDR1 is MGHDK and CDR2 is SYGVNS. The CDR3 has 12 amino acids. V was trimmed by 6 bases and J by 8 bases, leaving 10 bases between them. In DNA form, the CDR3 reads TGTGCCAGCAGAAGGGATATCGAAAAACTGTTTTTT. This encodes CASRRDIEKLFF.

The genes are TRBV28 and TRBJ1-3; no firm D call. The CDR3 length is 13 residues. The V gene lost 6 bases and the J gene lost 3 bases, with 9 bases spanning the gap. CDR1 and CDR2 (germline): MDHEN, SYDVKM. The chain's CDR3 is CASRSTGGNTIYF. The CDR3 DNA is TGTGCCAGCAGGTCAACGGGTGGAAACACCATATATTTT.

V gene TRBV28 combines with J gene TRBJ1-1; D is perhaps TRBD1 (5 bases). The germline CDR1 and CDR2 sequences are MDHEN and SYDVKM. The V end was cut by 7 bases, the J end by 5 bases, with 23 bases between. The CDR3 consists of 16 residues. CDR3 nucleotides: TGTGCCAGCATCCTCCGGGGCCTCTATTCTGGGACTGAAGCTTTCTTT. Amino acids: CASILRGLYSGTEAFF.

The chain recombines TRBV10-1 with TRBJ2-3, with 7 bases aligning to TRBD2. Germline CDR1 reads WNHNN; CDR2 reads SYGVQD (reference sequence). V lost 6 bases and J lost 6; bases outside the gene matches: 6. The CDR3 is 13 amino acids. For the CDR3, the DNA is TGCGCCAGCAGCGGGAGGACAACCGATACGCAGTATTTT. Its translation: CASSGRTTDTQYF.

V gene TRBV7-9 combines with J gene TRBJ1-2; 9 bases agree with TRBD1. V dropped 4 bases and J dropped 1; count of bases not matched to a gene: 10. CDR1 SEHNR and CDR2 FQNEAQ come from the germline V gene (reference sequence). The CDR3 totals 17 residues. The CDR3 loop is CASSSPTGGNFNYGYTF. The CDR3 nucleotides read TGTGCCAGCAGCTCCCCCACAGGGGGCAACTTTAACTATGGCTACACCTTC.

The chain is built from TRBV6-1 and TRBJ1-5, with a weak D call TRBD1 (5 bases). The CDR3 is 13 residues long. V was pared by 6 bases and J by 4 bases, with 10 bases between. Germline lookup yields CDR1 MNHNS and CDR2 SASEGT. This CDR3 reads CASRVQENQPQHF. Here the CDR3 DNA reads TGTGCCAGCAGGGTACAGGAAAATCAGCCCCAGCATTTT.

The CDR3 DNA follows: TGTGCCAGCTCACCCCAGGCGATAGCCACTGATGAAGCTTTCTTT. Protein product: CASSPQAIATDEAFF. The chain is built from TRBV18 and TRBJ1-1, with D unclear. Germline assignment: CDR1 KGHSH and CDR2 LQKENI. There are 15 residues in the CDR3. V lost 3 bases and J lost 7, with 18 bases in between.

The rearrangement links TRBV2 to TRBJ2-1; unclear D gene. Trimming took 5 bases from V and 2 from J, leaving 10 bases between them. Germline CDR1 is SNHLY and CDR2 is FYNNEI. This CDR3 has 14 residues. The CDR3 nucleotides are TGTGCCAGCAGTCGGTCGGCGGCCTACAATGAGCAGTTCTTC. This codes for CASSRSAAYNEQFF.